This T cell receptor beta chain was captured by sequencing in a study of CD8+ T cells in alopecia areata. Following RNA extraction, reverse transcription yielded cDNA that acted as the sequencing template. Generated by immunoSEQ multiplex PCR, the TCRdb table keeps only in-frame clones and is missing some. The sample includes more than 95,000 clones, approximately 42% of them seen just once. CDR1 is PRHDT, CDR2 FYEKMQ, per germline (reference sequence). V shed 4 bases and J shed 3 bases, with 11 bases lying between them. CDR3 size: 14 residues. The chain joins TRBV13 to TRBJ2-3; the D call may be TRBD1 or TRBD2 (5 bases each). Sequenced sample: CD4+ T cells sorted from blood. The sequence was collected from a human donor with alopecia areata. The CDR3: CASSSWDQTDTQYF. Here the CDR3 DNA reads TGTGCCAGCAGCTCCTGGGACCAGACAGATACGCAGTATTTT.